The entry below gives a single T cell receptor beta chain sequence along with its context. Per the authors' pipeline: Using reference gene primer amplification, nucleated cell counts were estimated. TCRdb's copy holds only in-frame clones and misses some; the assay was immunoSEQ multiplex PCR. The V and J calls and the clone size are those of that table, but D and trimming were determined from the DNA. The data show about 50,000 clones, with about 87% seen just once and 2% to 2.5% held by the top ten. This specimen comes from a study of blood T cell repertoires in COVID-19. The overall study: The cDNA or gDNA used as material had been derived from T cells, B-cell-depleted T cells, or PBMCs.

Germline CDR1 reads MNHEY; CDR2 reads SVGAGI. The CDR3 contains 15 residues. Losses at the gene ends were 6 bases for V and 1 base for J; bases not matched to a gene: 7. J is TRBJ2-3 and V is TRBV6-5, with TRBD2 matching 7 bases. The specimen was peripheral blood. The source is a woman older than 75 with COVID-19, enrolled during active disease. CDR3: CASRSVREGTDTQYF. The CDR3 DNA reads TGTGCCAGCAGGTCTGTCCGGGAGGGCACAGATACGCAGTATTTT.